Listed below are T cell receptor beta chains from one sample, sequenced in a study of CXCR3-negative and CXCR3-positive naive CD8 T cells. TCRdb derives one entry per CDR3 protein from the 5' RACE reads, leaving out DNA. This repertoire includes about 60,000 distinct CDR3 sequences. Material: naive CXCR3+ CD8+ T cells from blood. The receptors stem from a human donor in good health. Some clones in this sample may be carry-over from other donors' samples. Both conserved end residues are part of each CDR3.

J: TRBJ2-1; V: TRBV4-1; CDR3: CASSRRTGEREQFF
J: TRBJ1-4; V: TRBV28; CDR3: CASSKRQATNEKLFF
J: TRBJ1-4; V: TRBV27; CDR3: CASSPPPGGNEKLFF
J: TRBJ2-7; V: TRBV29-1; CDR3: CSVEGRAYEQYF
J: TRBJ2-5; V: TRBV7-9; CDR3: CASSLALLAAQETQYF
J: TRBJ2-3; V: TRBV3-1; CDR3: CASSPLAGLGTDTQYF
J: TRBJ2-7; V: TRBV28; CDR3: CASSLGDRLYEQYF
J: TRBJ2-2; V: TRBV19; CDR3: CASSIWTGSGELFF
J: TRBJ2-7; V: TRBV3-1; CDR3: CASSQTSGGADSYEQYF
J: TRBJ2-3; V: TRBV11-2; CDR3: CASSLGVAGGEGDTQYF
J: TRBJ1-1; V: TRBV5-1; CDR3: CASSPSPGGTEAFF
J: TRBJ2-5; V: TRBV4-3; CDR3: CASSQVGDRMATQYF
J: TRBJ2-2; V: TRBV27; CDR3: CASSLDYSGITGELFF
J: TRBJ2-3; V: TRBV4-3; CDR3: CASSGGADTQYF
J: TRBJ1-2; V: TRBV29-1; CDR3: CSVEDPRGQFYGYTF
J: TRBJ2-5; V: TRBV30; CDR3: CAWIPWLDTETQYF
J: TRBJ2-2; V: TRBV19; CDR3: CAISIYSGDPANTGELFF
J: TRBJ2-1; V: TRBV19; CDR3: CASRLPGGLNEQFF
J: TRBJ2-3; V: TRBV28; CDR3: CASSSARDWRTDTQYF
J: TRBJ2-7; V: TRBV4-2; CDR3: CASSQEGQYSYEQYF
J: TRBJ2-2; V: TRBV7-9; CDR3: CASSPLGQLLGGELFF
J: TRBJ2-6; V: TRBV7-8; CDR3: CASSPFGGGGFSGANVLTF
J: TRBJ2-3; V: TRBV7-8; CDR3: CASSPPPQGRLGNTQYF
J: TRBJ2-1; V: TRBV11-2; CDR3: CASSFWTGENYNEQFF
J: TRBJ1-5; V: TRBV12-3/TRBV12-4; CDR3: CASSFRDSNQPQHF
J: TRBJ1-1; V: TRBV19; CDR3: CASGWNTEAFF
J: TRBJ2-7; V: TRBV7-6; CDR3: CASSLEGLSSYEQYF
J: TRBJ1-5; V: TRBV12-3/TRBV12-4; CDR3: CASSSSNFPLQPQHF
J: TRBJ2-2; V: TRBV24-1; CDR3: CATSDLRISGPSTGELFF
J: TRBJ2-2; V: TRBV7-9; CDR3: CASRLERYHGELFF
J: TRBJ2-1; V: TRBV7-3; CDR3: CASSSGTGEDNEQFF
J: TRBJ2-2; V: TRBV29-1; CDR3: CSVESQGVNTGELFF
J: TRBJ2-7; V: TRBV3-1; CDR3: CASSQEPGGVSYEQYF
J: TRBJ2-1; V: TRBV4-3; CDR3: CASSHQASSGGNEQFF
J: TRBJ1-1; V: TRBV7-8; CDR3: CASSLRATGAVTEAFF
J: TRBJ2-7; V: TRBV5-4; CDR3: CASSFSTGSYEQYF
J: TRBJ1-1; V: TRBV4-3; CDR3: CASSQDGQGGTEAFF
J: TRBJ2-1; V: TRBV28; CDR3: CASRSGGIGNEQFF
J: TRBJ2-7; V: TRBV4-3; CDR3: CASSQDLDTYSYEQYF
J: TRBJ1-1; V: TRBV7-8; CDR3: CASSLGTGQTEAFF
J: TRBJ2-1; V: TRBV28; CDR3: CASSTDLTYLHEQFF
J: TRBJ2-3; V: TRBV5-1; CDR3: CASSWLDWGKGTDTQYF
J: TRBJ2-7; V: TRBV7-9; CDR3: CASSAGTTTYEQHF
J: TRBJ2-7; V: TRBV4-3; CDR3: CASSQDVRQDREQYF
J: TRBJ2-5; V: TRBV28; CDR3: CASSFGGRETQYF
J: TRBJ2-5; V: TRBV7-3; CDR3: CASSLGGQGLGETQYF
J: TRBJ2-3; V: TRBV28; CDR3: CASRSARGVFLSTDTQYF
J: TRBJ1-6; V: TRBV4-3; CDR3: CASSLDSKPYYNSPLHF
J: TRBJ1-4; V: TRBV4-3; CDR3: CASSQDEVENPGTPNEKLFF
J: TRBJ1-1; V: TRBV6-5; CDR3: CASSFRGYTEAFF
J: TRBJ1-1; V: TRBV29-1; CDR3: CSVEVATEAFF
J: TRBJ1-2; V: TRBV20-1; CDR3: CSARDSRYYYGYTF
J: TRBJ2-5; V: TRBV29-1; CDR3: CSVEGLSEDVQETQYF
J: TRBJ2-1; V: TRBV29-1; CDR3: CSALVSVSSYNEQFF
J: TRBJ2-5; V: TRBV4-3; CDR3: CASSQDQGAQETQYF
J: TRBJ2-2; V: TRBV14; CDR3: CASSLSGGATGELFF